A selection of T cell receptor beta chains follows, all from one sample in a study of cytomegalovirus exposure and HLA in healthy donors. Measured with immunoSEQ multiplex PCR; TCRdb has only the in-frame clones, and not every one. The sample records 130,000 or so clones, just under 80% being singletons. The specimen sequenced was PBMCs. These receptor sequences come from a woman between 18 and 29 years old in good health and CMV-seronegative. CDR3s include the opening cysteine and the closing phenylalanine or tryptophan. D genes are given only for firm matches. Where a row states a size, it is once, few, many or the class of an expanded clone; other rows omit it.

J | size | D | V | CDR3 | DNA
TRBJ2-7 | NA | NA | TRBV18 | CASSPRRTHEQYF | TGTGCCAGCTCACCAAGGAGAACCCACGAGCAGTACTTC
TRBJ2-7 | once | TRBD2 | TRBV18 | CASSPILAGGGGEQYF | TGTGCCAGCTCACCAATCCTAGCGGGAGGTGGCGGCGAGCAGTACTTC
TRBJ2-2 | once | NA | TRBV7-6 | CASSLGGSGAGELFF | TGTGCCAGCAGCTTGGGGGGATCGGGGGCCGGGGAGCTGTTTTTT
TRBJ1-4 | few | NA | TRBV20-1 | CSLPFGEKLFF | TGCAGCCTTCCGTTCGGTGAAAAACTGTTTTTT
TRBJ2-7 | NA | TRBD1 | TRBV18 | CASSTRTGLYEQYF | TGTGCCAGCTCAACTCGGACAGGCCTCTACGAGCAGTACTTC
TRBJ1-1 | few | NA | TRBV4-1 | CASSQARSLNTEAFF | TGCGCCAGCAGCCAAGCGCGGAGTTTGAACACTGAAGCTTTCTTT
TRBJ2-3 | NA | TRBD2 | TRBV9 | CASSFLADTDTQYF | TGTGCCAGCAGCTTTCTAGCGGACACAGATACGCAGTATTTT
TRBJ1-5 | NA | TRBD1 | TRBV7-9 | CASVSGQANQPQHF | TGTGCCAGCGTCTCGGGACAGGCCAACCAGCCCCAGCATTTT
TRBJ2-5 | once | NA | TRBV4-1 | CASSQGLMRGGETQYF | TGCGCCAGCAGCCAAGGACTAATGCGGGGAGGAGAGACCCAGTACTTC
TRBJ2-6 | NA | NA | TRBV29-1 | CSAGDGTSSSGANVLTF | TGCAGCGCCGGAGACGGGACTTCCAGCTCTGGGGCCAACGTCCTGACTTTC
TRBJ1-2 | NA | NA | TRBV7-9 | CASSPDSNYGYTF | TGTGCCAGCAGCCCCGACAGTAACTATGGCTACACCTTC
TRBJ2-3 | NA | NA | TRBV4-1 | CASSQEGGTDTQYF | TGCGCCAGCAGCCAAGAGGGAGGCACAGATACGCAGTATTTT
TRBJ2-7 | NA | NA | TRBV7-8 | CASSNTYEQYF | TGTGCCAGCAGTAACACCTACGAGCAGTACTTC
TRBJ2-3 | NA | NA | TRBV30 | CAWGLSSTDTQYF | TGTGCCTGGGGACTATCTAGCACAGATACGCAGTATTTT
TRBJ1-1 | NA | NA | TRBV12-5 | CASGSGVTEAFF | TGTGCTAGTGGCTCAGGGGTTACTGAAGCTTTCTTT
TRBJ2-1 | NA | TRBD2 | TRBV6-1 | CASSARGLYYNEQFF | TGTGCCAGCAGTGCGAGGGGACTATACTACAATGAGCAGTTCTTC
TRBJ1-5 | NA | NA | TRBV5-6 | CASSLRANQPQHF | TGTGCCAGCAGCTTGAGAGCTAATCAGCCCCAGCATTTT
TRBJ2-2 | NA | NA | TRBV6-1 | CASIPPGGSGELFF | TGTGCCAGCATCCCCCCAGGGGGGTCCGGGGAGCTGTTTTTT
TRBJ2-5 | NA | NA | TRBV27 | CASSPAGKETQYF | TGTGCCAGCAGTCCGGCGGGAAAAGAGACCCAGTACTTC
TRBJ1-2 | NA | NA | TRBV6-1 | CASSESDRFYGYTF | TGTGCCAGCAGTGAAAGTGACAGATTCTATGGCTACACCTTC
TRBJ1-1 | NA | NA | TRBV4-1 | CASSQGGKGMNTEAFF | TGCGCCAGCAGCCAAGGAGGTAAGGGGATGAACACTGAAGCTTTCTTT
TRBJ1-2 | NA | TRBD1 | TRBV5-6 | CASSLAMGQGTSGYTF | TGTGCCAGCAGCTTGGCCATGGGACAGGGGACGAGTGGCTACACCTTC
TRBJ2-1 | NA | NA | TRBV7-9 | CASSLSGVNNEQFF | TGTGCCAGCAGCTTGTCGGGAGTGAACAATGAGCAGTTCTTC
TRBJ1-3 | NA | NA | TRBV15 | CATSRDRGSGNTIYF | TGTGCCACCAGCAGAGACAGGGGCTCTGGAAACACCATATATTTT
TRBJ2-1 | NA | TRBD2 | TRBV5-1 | CASSLEPGLAIKEQFF | TGCGCCAGCAGCTTGGAACCGGGACTAGCGATTAAGGAGCAGTTCTTC
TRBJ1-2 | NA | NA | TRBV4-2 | CASSQDGQGYGYTF | TGTGCCAGCAGCCAAGACGGGCAGGGCTATGGCTACACCTTC
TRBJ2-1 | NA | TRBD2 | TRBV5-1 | CASSLGRKTSGRASGAYNEQFF | TGCGCCAGCAGCTTGGGCCGGAAGACTAGCGGGAGGGCATCGGGGGCCTACAATGAGCAGTTCTTC
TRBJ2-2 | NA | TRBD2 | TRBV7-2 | CASSLISGSNTGELFF | TGTGCCAGCAGCTTGATTAGCGGGAGCAACACCGGGGAGCTGTTTTTT
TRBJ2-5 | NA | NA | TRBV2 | CASSRDFSKETQYF | TGTGCCAGCAGTCGGGACTTTTCTAAAGAGACCCAGTACTTC
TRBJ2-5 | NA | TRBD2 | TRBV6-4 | CASPSGRAGETQYF | TGTGCCAGTCCTAGCGGGAGGGCCGGAGAGACCCAGTACTTC
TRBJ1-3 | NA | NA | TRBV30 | CAWSVPGAGNTIYF | TGTGCCTGGAGTGTTCCAGGGGCCGGAAACACCATATATTTT
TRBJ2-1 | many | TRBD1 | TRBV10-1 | CASSMDRGTEQFF | TGCGCCAGCAGTATGGACAGGGGCACTGAGCAGTTCTTC
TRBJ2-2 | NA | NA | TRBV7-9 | CASSPTGTGELFF | TGTGCCAGCAGCCCCACCGGCACCGGGGAGCTGTTTTTT
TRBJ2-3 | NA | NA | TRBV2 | CASKGGWTDTQYF | TGTGCCAGCAAGGGGGGGTGGACAGATACGCAGTATTTT
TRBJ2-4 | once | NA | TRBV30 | CAWSVSRAAKNIQYF | TGTGCCTGGAGTGTGAGCAGGGCCGCCAAAAACATTCAGTACTTC
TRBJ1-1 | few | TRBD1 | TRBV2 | CASSGQGTGEAFF | TGTGCCAGCAGTGGACAGGGGACGGGTGAAGCTTTCTTT
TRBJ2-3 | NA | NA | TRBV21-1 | CASSAREWSTDTQYF | TGTGCCAGCAGCGCGCGGGAGTGGAGCACAGATACGCAGTATTTT